One sample yielded the 4 T cell receptor beta chains listed below, sequenced in a study of shared clonotypes between healthy human individuals. Assay: immunoSEQ multiplex PCR; the TCRdb copy retains only in-frame clones and omits some. This table has about 2 million clones, 85% to 95% appearing once. Sequencing was performed on naive CD4+ T cells sorted from blood. Indicated subset: CD45RA+ positively selected. The receptors stem from a man aged 18 to 30 in good health.

V gene TRBV7-9 combines with J gene TRBJ1-1; D is unresolved. The CDR3 is 14 amino acids. Germline assignment: CDR1 SEHNR and CDR2 FQNEAQ (reference sequence). V gave up 5 bases and J gave up 2 bases, with 12 bases separating them. The CDR3 bases are TGTGCCAGCAGCCCCACGTCCTATAACACTGAAGCTTTCTTT. This codes for CASSPTSYNTEAFF.

The CDR3 sequence: CASSFAGTSGFTDTQYF. In nucleotides, the CDR3 is TGTGCCAGCAGCTTTGCCGGGACTAGCGGGTTTACAGATACGCAGTATTTT. This sequence joins TRBV7-6 and TRBJ2-3, with 12 bases fitting TRBD2. The ends lost 3 bases at V and 3 bases at J; junction bases unmatched: 7. In germline, CDR1 is SGHVS, CDR2 FNYEAQ. The length of the CDR3 is 17 residues. The variable domain in full, completed from reference TRBV7-6 and TRBJ2-3, reads GAGVSQSPRYKVTKRGQDVALRCDPISGHVSLYWYRQALGQGPEFLTYFNYEAQQDKSGLPNDRFSAERPEGSISTLTIQRTEQRDSAMYRCASSFAGTSGFTDTQYFGPGTRLTVL.

The V and J genes are TRBV2 and TRBJ2-1; 13 nucleotides line up with TRBD2. V shed 8 bases and J 3 bases; nucleotides not matched to a gene: 7. CDR3 length equals 16 residues. Per germline, CDR1 SNHLY and CDR2 FYNNEI. CDR3 loop: CASYRTSGRSYNEQFF. CDR3 nucleotides: TGTGCCAGCTACAGGACTAGCGGGAGAAGCTACAATGAGCAGTTCTTC.

This clone has just one count. This chain connects TRBV10-3 to TRBJ2-1; the D gene is possibly TRBD2 (6 bases). Germline V CDR1 and CDR2: ENHRY, SYGVKD. Deletions cut 3 bases from V and 6 bases from J, with 12 bases between. The CDR3 consists of 14 residues. CDR3 sequence reads: CAISEQVEGNEQFF. The CDR3 nucleotides are TGTGCCATCAGTGAACAGGTGGAGGGCAATGAGCAGTTCTTC.